This TCR beta chain came from a study of blood T cell repertoires in COVID-19. This CDR3 has 12 residues. V was pared by 5 bases and J by 2 bases, with 6 bases between. CDR1 and CDR2 (germline): KGHSH, LQKENI. Measured with immunoSEQ multiplex PCR; TCRdb has only the in-frame clones, and not every one. There are about 350,000 clones in the sample; approximately 89% occur only once, and 3% to 4.5% lies in the top ten. The receptor's source is a woman aged 60-75 years with COVID-19, enrolled during active disease. The chain recombines TRBV18 with TRBJ1-1; D is unclear. Sequencing was performed on peripheral blood. The CDR3 DNA is TGTGCCAGCTCATCCGTAAACACTGAAGCTTTCTTT. It translates to CASSSVNTEAFF. Supplemented by reference TRBV18 and TRBJ1-1, the full variable domain reads NAGVMQNPRHLVRRRGQEARLRCSPMKGHSHVYWYRQLPEEGLKFMVYLQKENIIDESGMPKERFSAEFPKEGPSILRIQQVVRGDSAAYFCASSSVNTEAFFGQGTRLTVV.